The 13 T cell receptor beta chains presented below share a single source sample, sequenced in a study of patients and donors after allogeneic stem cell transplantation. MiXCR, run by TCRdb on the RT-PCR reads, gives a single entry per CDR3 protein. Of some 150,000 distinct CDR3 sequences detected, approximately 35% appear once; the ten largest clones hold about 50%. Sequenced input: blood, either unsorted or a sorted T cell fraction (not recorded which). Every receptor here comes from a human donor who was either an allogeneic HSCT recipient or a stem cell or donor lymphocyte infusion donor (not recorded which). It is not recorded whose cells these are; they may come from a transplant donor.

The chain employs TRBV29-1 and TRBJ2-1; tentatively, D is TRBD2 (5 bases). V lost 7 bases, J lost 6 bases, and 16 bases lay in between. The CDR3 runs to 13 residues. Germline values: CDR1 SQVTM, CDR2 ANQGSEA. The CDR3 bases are TGCAGCGCCCGAAGGAGAGAGGGCAATGAGCAGTTCTTC. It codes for CSARRREGNEQFF.

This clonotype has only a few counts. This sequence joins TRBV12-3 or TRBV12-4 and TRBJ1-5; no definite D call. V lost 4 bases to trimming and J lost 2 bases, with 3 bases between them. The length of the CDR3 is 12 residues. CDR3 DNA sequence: TGTGCCAGCAGTTCGGGCAATCAGCCCCAGCATTTT. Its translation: CASSSGNQPQHF.

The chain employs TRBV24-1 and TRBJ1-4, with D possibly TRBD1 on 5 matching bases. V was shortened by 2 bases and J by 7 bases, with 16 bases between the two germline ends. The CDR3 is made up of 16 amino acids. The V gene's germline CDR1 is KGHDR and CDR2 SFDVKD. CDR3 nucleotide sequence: TGTGCCACCAGTGATTCCAGGGAAGGCACTTCTGAAAAACTGTTTTTT. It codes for CATSDSREGTSEKLFF.

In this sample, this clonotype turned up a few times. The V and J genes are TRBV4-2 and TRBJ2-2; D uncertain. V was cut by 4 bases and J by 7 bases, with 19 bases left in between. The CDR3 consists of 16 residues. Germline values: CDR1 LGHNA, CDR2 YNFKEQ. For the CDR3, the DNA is TGTGCCAGCAGCCTCACCCCCAGGTCGTCTATCGGGGAGCTGTTTTTT. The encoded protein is CASSLTPRSSIGELFF.

The CDR3 DNA reads TGTGCCAGCAGTTTATACCGGGGGGGCACAGATACGCAGTATTTT. It translates to CASSLYRGGTDTQYF. The chain joins TRBV28 to TRBJ2-3; 7 bases match TRBD2. The CDR3 runs 15 residues. The germline CDR1 and CDR2 sequences are MDHEN and SYDVKM. Trimming at V came to 1 base and at J to 1 base, leaving 2 bases not matched to a gene.

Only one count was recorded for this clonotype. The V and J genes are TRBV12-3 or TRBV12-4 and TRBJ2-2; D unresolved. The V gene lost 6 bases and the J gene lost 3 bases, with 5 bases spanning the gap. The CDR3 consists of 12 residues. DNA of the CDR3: TGTGCCAGCAGGGTCTACACCGGGGAGCTGTTTTTT. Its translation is CASRVYTGELFF.

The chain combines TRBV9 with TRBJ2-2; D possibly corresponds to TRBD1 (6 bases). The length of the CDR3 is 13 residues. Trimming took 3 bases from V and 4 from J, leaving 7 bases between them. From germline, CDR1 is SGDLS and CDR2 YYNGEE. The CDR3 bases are TGTGCCAGCAGCGACAGGGTCACCGGGGAGCTGTTTTTT. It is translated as CASSDRVTGELFF.

The CDR3: CASSPNSLLYGYTF. In DNA, the CDR3 is TGTGCCAGCAGTCCAAACAGCCTTCTCTATGGCTACACCTTC. This sequence joins TRBV27 and TRBJ1-2, with D uncertain. The germline gives CDR1 MNHEY, CDR2 SMNVEV (reference sequence). The V gene lost 5 bases and the J gene lost 4 bases, with 14 bases spanning the gap. The CDR3 length is 14 residues.

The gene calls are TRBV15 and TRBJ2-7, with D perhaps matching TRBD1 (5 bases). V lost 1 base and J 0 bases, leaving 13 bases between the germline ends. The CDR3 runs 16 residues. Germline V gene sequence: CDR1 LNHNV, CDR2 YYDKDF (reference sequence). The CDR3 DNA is TGTGCCACCAGCAGAGGAGCCCTAGGGGTCTCCTACGAGCAGTACTTC. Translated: CATSRGALGVSYEQYF.

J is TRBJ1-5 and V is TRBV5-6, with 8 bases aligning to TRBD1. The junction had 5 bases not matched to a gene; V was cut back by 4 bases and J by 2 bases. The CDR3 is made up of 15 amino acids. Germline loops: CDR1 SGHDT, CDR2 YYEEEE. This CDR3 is CASSPGQAGNQPQHF. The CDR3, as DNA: TGTGCCAGCAGCCCGGGACAGGCCGGCAATCAGCCCCAGCATTTT.

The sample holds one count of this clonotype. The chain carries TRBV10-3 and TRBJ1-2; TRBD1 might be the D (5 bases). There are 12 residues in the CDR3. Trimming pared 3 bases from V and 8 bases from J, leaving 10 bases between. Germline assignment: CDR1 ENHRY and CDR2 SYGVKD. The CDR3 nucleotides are TGTGCCATCAGTGAAATCGGGGACGGCTACACCTTC. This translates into CAISEIGDGYTF.

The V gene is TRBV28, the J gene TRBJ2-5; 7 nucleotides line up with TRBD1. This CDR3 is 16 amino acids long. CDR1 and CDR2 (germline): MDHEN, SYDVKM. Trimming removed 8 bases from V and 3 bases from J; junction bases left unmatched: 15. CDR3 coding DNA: TGTGCCAGCGGATGGGGGAAGGGACAGAGGGAAGAGACCCAGTACTTC. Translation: CASGWGKGQREETQYF.

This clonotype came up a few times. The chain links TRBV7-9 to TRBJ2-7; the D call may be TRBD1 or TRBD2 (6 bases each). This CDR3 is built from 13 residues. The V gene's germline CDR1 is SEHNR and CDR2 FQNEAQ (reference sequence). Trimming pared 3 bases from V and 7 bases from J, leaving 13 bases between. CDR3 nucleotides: TGTGCCAGCAGCTTGGGGGGCGGCGGGGAGCAGTACGTC. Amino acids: CASSLGGGGEQYV.